Below, one T cell receptor (beta chain) is given with its context. Its antigen remains unidentified. Sequenced by immunoSEQ multiplex PCR; TCRdb stores in-frame clones only, minus some. The sample includes some 15,000 clones, around 84% seen only once; the top ten take approximately 0.99%. These data are taken from a study of monozygotic twins with cystic fibrosis. For the study at large: Approximately 3 micrograms of fragmented DNA underwent roughly 16 PCR cycles for library preparation.

Study-level points and caveats: Median Simpson clonality of approximately 0.01 suggested naive T cells predominated. In 13 of 16 pairs, V gene usage was closest to the co-twin's. Monozygotic CF twins shared more identical nucleotide clonotypes than unrelated patients.

The TCR sequence derives from a boy aged 5-17 years with cystic fibrosis. The sample taken for sequencing was blood.

The CDR3 DNA reads as TGCGCCAGCAGCCCCGGACTAGCGGGAGGGAATGAGCAGTTCTTC. This codes for CASSPGLAGGNEQFF. The chain uses TRBV5-1 and TRBJ2-1; 15 nucleotides align to TRBD2. With 4 bases clipped from V and 7 bases from J, the junction kept 3 bases outside the gene matches. The length of the CDR3 is 15 residues. CDR1 is SGHRS and CDR2 is YFSETQ in the germline V gene.